This T cell receptor (beta chain) was sequenced during a study of blood T cell repertoires in COVID-19. Study overall: Specimens from acute and convalescent COVID-19 originated in the United States, Italy and Spain. PBMCs, B-cell-depleted T cells, or T cells were the source of the cDNA or gDNA that made up the material.

Seattle's cohort entered during active infection and was followed longitudinally. The CDR3 is 15 amino acids. Germline lookup yields CDR1 SGDLS and CDR2 YYNGEE. V was pared by 0 bases and J by 2 bases, with 12 bases between. Original processing methods: From reference gene primer amplification, estimates of nucleated cell counts were derived. Generated by immunoSEQ multiplex PCR, the TCRdb table keeps only in-frame clones and is missing some. The DNA was the basis for D and trimming; V, J and clone size are from that table. Among a few hundred thousand clones listed, 75% to 95% were seen once. The specimen sequenced was peripheral blood. V and J are TRBV9 and TRBJ2-7; the D gene is possibly TRBD2 (6 bases). The source of this sequence is a person under 35 with COVID-19, enrolled during active disease. The CDR3 spells CASSVDGGAAYEQYF. The DNA for the CDR3 is TGTGCCAGCAGCGTAGATGGCGGGGCCGCCTACGAGCAGTACTTC.